The 15 T cell receptor beta chains reported below all come from one sample, sequenced in a study of blood T cell repertoires in COVID-19. Using immunoSEQ multiplex PCR, the repertoire was profiled, and TCRdb retains in-frame clones only, with some absent. The table has some 150,000 clones, approximately 92% seen once. Sequencing used peripheral blood. These receptor sequences come from a woman aged 40 to 50 with acute or convalescent COVID-19.

V usage is TRBV10-1 and J usage is TRBJ1-2; TRBD1 aligns across 9 bases. CDR1 is WNHNN, CDR2 SYGVQD, per germline (reference sequence). The CDR3 contains 15 residues. The V and J ends lost 6 bases and 7 bases, in that order; junction bases with no gene match: 12. The CDR3 reads CASSAAGTGWSGYTF. The CDR3 nucleotides read TGCGCCAGCAGCGCCGCGGGGACAGGGTGGAGTGGCTACACCTTC.

The chain carries TRBV5-6 and TRBJ2-3, with 8 bases fitting TRBD2. Germline-derived CDR1 and CDR2 are SGHDT and YYEEEE. Unmatched junction bases numbered 2, after V lost 5 bases and J lost 0 bases. The CDR3 extends over 14 amino acids. The CDR3 spells CASSKRGSTDTQYF. The CDR3, as DNA: TGTGCCAGCAGTAAGCGGGGGAGCACAGATACGCAGTATTTT.

In this sample, this clone turned up once. The V gene is TRBV7-8, the J gene TRBJ1-4; 11 bases fit TRBD1. The CDR3 runs to 16 residues. With V trimmed by 1 base and J by 8 bases, 6 bases remained unmatched. The germline gives CDR1 SGHVS, CDR2 FQNEAQ. The CDR3 here is CASSLGAGTGGEKLFF. CDR3 nucleotide sequence: TGTGCCAGCAGCTTAGGGGCCGGGACAGGGGGGGAAAAACTGTTTTTT. Full variable domain (outside the CDR3, taken from reference TRBV7-8 and TRBJ1-4): GAGVSQSPRYKVAKRGQDVALRCDPISGHVSLFWYQQALGQGPEFLTYFQNEAQLDKSGLPSDRFFAERPEGSVSTLKIQRTQQEDSAVYLCASSLGAGTGGEKLFFGSGTQLSVL.

In DNA, the CDR3 is TGTGCCAGCAGCTTAGCTTATGCGGGAGTTAACAATGAGCAGTTCTTC. As protein: CASSLAYAGVNNEQFF. This chain links TRBV7-2 with TRBJ2-1; 7 bases are a match to TRBD2. CDR1 and CDR2 from the germline V gene are SGHTA and FQGNSA. J lost 5 bases, V lost 0 bases, and 7 bases had no gene match. The CDR3 runs 16 residues.

This rearrangement joins TRBV5-1 to TRBJ2-7, with D tentatively TRBD2 (6 bases). Germline lookup yields CDR1 SGHRS and CDR2 YFSETQ. Trimming cost V 3 bases and J 5 bases, with 18 bases left between them. The length of the CDR3 is 15 residues. CDR3 sequence reads: CASSSTGGSSNEQYF. The CDR3 DNA follows: TGCGCCAGCAGCTCCACCGGGGGTTCTAGCAACGAGCAGTACTTC.

The chain uses TRBV20-1 and TRBJ2-5, with 7 bases lining up with TRBD2. The junction had 0 bases not matched to a gene; V was cut back by 7 bases and J by 1 base. The CDR3 totals 11 residues. Germline CDR1 DFQATT, CDR2 SNEGSKA (reference sequence). CDR3 sequence: CSVAGQETQYF. In DNA form, the CDR3 reads TGCAGTGTAGCGGGCCAAGAGACCCAGTACTTC.

Only a few counts were recorded for this clone. This rearrangement joins TRBV11-1 to TRBJ2-1; D uncertain. This CDR3 is 14 amino acids long. V dropped 2 bases and J dropped 5 bases, with 10 bases sitting between them. Germline V gene data show CDR1 as SGHAT and CDR2 as FQDESV (reference sequence). The CDR3: CASSLKELNNEQFF. CDR3 DNA sequence: TGTGCCAGCAGCTTAAAGGAGCTAAACAATGAGCAGTTCTTC.

The V gene is TRBV10-1, the J gene TRBJ2-1; no firm D call. V was trimmed by 3 bases and J by 5 bases, leaving 17 bases between them. Germline values: CDR1 WNHNN, CDR2 SYGVQD (reference sequence). The length of the CDR3 is 16 residues. For the CDR3, the DNA is TGCGCCAGCAGTGAAGGTAGACTCACTTCCAACAATGAGCAGTTCTTC. Translated, it gives CASSEGRLTSNNEQFF.

The chain recombines TRBV18 with TRBJ1-3, with 10 bases fitting TRBD1. The CDR3 is 14 amino acids. The ends lost 2 bases at V and 6 bases at J; junction bases unmatched: 1. CDR1 and CDR2 (germline): KGHSH, LQKENI. The CDR3 sequence is CASSPGTGENTIYF. DNA for the CDR3: TGTGCCAGCTCACCAGGGACAGGGGAAAACACCATATATTTT.

The chain employs TRBV28 and TRBJ1-1, with TRBD1 matching over 10 bases. V dropped 6 bases and J dropped 8; count of bases not matched to a gene: 9. The CDR3 runs 14 residues. Looked up from germline, CDR1 is MDHEN and CDR2 is SYDVKM. CDR3 bases: TGTGCCAGCAGGACGGGACAGGGGCGGATGGAAGCTTTCTTT. Translated, it gives CASRTGQGRMEAFF.

This clone was detected once. The rearrangement links TRBV6-6 to TRBJ2-3, with TRBD2 identical over 14 bases. Trimming removed 6 bases from V and 10 bases from J; junction bases left unmatched: 6. This CDR3 has 14 residues. Germline loops: CDR1 MNHNY, CDR2 SVGAGI (reference sequence). CDR3 sequence reads: CASSGLAGGGAQYF. The CDR3 bases are TGTGCCAGCAGCGGACTAGCGGGGGGTGGTGCGCAGTATTTT.

V usage is TRBV30 and J usage is TRBJ1-5, with 7 bases fitting TRBD1. V shed 5 bases, J shed 5 bases, and the junction held 9 bases outside the gene matches. Per the germline V gene, CDR1 is GTSNPN and CDR2 is SVGIG (reference sequence). This CDR3 spans 14 amino acids. This CDR3 is CAWRGQGVYQPQHF. CDR3 nucleotide sequence: TGTGCCTGGCGGGGGCAGGGGGTTTATCAGCCCCAGCATTTT.

This clone was counted a single time. The chain employs TRBV10-2 and TRBJ2-1, with a tentative D call TRBD2 (6 bases). Germline loops: CDR1 WSHSY, CDR2 SAAADI. V lost 2 bases and J 5 bases, leaving 13 bases between the germline ends. This CDR3 is built from 15 residues. The CDR3 reads CASSEVGGLNNEQFF. CDR3 coding DNA: TGCGCCAGCAGTGAGGTCGGGGGTCTAAACAATGAGCAGTTCTTC.

The chain is built from TRBV4-1 and TRBJ2-2, with TRBD1 matching 9 bases. CDR3 length: 15 amino acids. J was trimmed by 5 bases and V by 2 bases; bases with no gene match: 3. Per the germline V gene, CDR1 is MGHRA and CDR2 is YSYEKL. The CDR3 sequence is CASSQRTGETGELFF. For the CDR3, the DNA is TGCGCCAGCAGCCAACGGACAGGGGAAACCGGGGAGCTGTTTTTT.

This clone was detected a few times. The chain joins TRBV30 to TRBJ1-1, with D hard to call. This CDR3 contains 13 residues. Germline CDR1 is GTSNPN and CDR2 is SVGIG (reference sequence). Trimming pared 1 base from V and 0 bases from J, leaving 6 bases between. CDR3 amino acids: CAWSDGMNTEAFF. The CDR3, as DNA: TGTGCCTGGAGTGACGGGATGAACACTGAAGCTTTCTTT. Based on the CDR3 plus reference TRBV30 and TRBJ1-1, the full variable domain is SQTIHQWPATLVQPVGSPLSLECTVEGTSNPNLYWYRQAAGRGLQLLFYSVGIGQISSEVPQNLSASRPQDRQFILSSKKLLLSDSGFYLCAWSDGMNTEAFFGQGTRLTVV.